Below, one T cell receptor (beta chain) is given with its context. Its antigen is still unknown. The sample is drawn from a study of Graves' ophthalmopathy and Graves' hyperthyroidism. Study-level background: Absence of ophthalmopathy within 18 months of follow-up defined stable hyperthyroidism. General observations from the study: Between ophthalmopathy and stable hyperthyroidism, a 13-signature model drew a separation with 87.88% sensitivity and about 81% specificity. Appearing in blood as well were most expanded thyroid clonotypes above 0.001 frequency. Its predictions of ophthalmopathy progression gave the model 55% to 71% sensitivity and about 72% specificity.

RNA transcripts were the template, and TCR beta CDR3 regions were amplified from them. RT-PCR in the first round used HTBI primers; a second-round multiplex PCR followed. One entry per CDR3 protein results from TCRdb running MiXCR on the multiplex PCR reads. The sample includes 580,000 or so distinct CDR3 sequences, about two fifths of them seen just once. With 6 bases clipped from V and 5 bases from J, the junction kept 6 bases outside the gene matches. The CDR3 contains 12 residues. Germline CDR1 and CDR2: DFQATT and SNEGSKA (reference sequence). This sequence was found in an adult man with Graves' hyperthyroidism. The chain uses TRBV20-1 and TRBJ2-5, with TRBD2 identical over 7 bases. Sequenced sample: peripheral blood or thyroid tissue (not recorded which). The CDR3 DNA follows: TGCAGTGCAACGAGCGGGGAGGAGACCCAGTACTTC. Its translation is CSATSGEETQYF.